Listed below are T cell receptor beta chains from one sample, sequenced in a study of CD8 T cells in Susac syndrome. MiXCR was run by TCRdb on the immunoSEQ multiplex PCR reads, yielding one entry per CDR3 protein. The sample contains a few hundred thousand distinct CDR3 sequences, around nine tenths of which appear only once. Sequencing was performed on CD8+ T cells from PBMCs. All receptors derive from a human donor with multiple sclerosis. Both conserved end residues are part of each CDR3. The D gene is left open where the match is weak. Some rows have no size entry. The others give once, few or many, or a class for an expanded clone.

v_call: TRBV4-1; d_call: TRBD1; j_call: TRBJ1-5; clone_size: -; cdr3_aa: CASSQDPGGSQPQHF
v_call: TRBV2; d_call: -; j_call: TRBJ2-6; clone_size: -; cdr3_aa: CASSPFSGANVLTF
v_call: TRBV28; d_call: TRBD1; j_call: TRBJ2-7; clone_size: -; cdr3_aa: CASSSQQGYEQYF
v_call: TRBV5-6; d_call: -; j_call: TRBJ2-2; clone_size: -; cdr3_aa: CASTPPDQPNTGELFF
v_call: TRBV13; d_call: -; j_call: TRBJ2-1; clone_size: -; cdr3_aa: CASSLVGADPGEQFF
v_call: TRBV19; d_call: -; j_call: TRBJ1-1; clone_size: -; cdr3_aa: CASSITARGAGTEAFF
v_call: TRBV7-9; d_call: -; j_call: TRBJ1-2; clone_size: -; cdr3_aa: CASSLAFDGYTF
v_call: TRBV27; d_call: TRBD2; j_call: TRBJ2-7; clone_size: once; cdr3_aa: CASSLASGKIYEQYF
v_call: TRBV19; d_call: -; j_call: TRBJ2-5; clone_size: -; cdr3_aa: CASSIGFGTIQETQYF
v_call: TRBV10-3; d_call: TRBD2; j_call: TRBJ2-7; clone_size: -; cdr3_aa: CAISQAGGPYEQYF
v_call: TRBV7-9; d_call: -; j_call: TRBJ2-7; clone_size: -; cdr3_aa: CASSLAHHEQYF
v_call: TRBV19; d_call: -; j_call: TRBJ1-2; clone_size: -; cdr3_aa: CASSIDRLSNYGYTF
v_call: TRBV18; d_call: TRBD1; j_call: TRBJ1-2; clone_size: once; cdr3_aa: CASSPSPGQDQYYGYTF